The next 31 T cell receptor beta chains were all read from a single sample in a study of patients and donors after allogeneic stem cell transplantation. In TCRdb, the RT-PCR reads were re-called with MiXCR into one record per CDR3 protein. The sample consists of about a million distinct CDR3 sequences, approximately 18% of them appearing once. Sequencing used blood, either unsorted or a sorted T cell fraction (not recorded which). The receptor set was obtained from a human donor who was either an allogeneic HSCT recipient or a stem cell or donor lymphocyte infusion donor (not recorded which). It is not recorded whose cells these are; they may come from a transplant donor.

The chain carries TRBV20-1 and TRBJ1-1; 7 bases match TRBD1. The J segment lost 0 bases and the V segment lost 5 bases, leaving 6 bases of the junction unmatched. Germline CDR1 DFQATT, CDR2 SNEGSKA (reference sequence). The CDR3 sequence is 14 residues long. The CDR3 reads CSARPGTVNTEAFF. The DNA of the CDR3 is TGCAGTGCTCGTCCCGGGACAGTGAACACTGAAGCTTTCTTT.

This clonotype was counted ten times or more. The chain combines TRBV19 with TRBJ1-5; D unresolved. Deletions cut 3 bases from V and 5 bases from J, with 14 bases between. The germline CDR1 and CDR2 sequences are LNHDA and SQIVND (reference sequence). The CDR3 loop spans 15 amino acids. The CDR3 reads CASSIRPPEDQPQHF. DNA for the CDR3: TGTGCCAGTAGTATTCGACCTCCAGAGGATCAGCCCCAGCATTTT.

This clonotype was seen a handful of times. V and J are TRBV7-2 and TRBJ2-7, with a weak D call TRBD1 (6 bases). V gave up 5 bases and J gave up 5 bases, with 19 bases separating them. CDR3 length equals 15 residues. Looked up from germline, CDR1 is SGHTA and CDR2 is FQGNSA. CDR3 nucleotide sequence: TGTGCCAGCAGCCGCCAGGGACAAAAGTACGACGAGCAGTACTTC. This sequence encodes CASSRQGQKYDEQYF. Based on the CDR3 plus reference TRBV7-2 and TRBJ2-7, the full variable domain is GAGVSQSPSNKVTEKGKDVELRCDPISGHTALYWYRQSLGQGLEFLIYFQGNSAPDKSGLPSDRFSAERTGGSVSTLTIQRTQQEDSAVYLCASSRQGQKYDEQYFGPGTRLTVT.

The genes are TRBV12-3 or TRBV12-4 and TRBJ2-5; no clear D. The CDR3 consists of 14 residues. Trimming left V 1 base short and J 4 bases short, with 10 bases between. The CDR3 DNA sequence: TGTGCCAGCAGTTTAGTCCCCCGAAGAGAGACCCAGTACTTC. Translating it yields CASSLVPRRETQYF.

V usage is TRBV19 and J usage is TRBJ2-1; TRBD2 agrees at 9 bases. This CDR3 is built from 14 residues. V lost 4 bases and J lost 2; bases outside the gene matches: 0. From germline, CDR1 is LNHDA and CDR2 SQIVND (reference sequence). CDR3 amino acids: CASSSGGAYNEQFF. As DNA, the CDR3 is TGTGCCAGTAGTAGCGGGGGGGCCTACAATGAGCAGTTCTTC.

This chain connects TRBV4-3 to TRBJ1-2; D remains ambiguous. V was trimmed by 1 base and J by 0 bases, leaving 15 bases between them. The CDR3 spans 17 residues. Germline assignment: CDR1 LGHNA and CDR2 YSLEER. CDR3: CASSQAHLMEANYGYTF. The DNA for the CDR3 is TGCGCCAGCAGCCAAGCCCACCTCATGGAAGCTAACTATGGCTACACCTTC.

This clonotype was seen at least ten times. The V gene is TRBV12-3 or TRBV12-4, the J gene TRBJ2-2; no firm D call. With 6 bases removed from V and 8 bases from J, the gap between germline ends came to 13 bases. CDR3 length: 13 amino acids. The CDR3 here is CASSLLRFGELFF. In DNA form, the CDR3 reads TGTGCCAGCAGCTTGCTTCGGTTTGGGGAGCTGTTTTTT.

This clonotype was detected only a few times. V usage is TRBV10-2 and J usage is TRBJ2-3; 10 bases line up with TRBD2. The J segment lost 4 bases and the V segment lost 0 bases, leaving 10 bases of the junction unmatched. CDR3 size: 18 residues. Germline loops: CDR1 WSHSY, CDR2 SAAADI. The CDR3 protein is CASSESRASGSGADTQYF. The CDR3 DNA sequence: TGCGCCAGCAGTGAGTCGCGAGCTAGCGGGAGTGGAGCAGATACGCAGTATTTT.

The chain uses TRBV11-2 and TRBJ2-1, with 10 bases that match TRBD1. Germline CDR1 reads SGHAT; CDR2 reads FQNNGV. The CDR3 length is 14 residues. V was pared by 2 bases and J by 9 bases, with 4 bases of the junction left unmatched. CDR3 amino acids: CASSLKWDRGEQFF. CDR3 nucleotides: TGTGCCAGCAGCTTAAAGTGGGACAGGGGTGAGCAGTTCTTC.

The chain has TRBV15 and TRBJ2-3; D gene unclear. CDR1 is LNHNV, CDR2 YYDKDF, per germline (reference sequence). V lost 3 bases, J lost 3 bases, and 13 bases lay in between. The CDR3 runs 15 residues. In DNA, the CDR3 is TGTGCCACCAGCAGGCTTTCCTCCCAAACAGATACGCAGTATTTT. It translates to CATSRLSSQTDTQYF. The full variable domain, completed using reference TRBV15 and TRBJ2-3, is DAMVIQNPRYQVTQFGKPVTLSCSQTLNHNVMYWYQQKSSQAPKLLFHYYDKDFNNEADTPDNFQSRRPNTSFCFLDIRSPGLGDTAMYLCATSRLSSQTDTQYFGPGTRLTVL.

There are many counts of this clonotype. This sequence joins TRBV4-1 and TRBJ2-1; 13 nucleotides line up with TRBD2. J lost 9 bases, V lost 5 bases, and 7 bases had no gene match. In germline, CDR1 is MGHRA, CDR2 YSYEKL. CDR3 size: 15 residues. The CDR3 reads CASSIGLAGEGEQFF. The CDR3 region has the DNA TGCGCCAGCAGCATCGGACTAGCGGGAGAAGGTGAGCAGTTCTTC.

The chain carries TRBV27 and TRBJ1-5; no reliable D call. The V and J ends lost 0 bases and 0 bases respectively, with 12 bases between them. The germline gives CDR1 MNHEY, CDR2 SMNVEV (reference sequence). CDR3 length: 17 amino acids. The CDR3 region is CASSLSADTYSNQPQHF. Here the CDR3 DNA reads TGTGCCAGCAGTTTATCCGCAGACACCTATAGCAATCAGCCCCAGCATTTT.

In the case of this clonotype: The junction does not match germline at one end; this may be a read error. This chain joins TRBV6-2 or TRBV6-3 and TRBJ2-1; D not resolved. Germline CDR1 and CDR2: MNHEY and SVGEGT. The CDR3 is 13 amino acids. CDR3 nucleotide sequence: TGTGCCAGCAAGTGGGCTCAAAGGGCAGTTCTTCGCTTC. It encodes CASKWAQRAVLRF.

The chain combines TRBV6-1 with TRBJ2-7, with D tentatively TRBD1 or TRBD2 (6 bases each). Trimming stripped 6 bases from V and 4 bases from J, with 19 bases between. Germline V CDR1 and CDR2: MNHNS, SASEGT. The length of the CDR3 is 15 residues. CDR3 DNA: TGTGCCAGCAGCAAATATCAACAGGGACTTTACGAGCAGTACTTC. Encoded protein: CASSKYQQGLYEQYF.

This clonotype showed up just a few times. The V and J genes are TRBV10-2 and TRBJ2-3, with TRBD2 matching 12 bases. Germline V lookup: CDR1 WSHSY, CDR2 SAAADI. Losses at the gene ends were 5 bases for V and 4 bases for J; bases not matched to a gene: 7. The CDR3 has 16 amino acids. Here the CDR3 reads CASSYTGTSGSDTQYF. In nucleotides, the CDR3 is TGCGCCAGCAGTTACACCGGGACTAGCGGGTCAGATACGCAGTATTTT.

CDR3 DNA: TGTGCCAGCAGTGGACAGGGGTGGGGCTACAATGAGCAGTTCTTC. Translation: CASSGQGWGYNEQFF. This chain uses TRBV2 with TRBJ2-1; 8 bases line up with TRBD1. The trim removed 4 bases at V and 3 bases at J, leaving 5 bases unmatched. The CDR3 has 15 amino acids. Looked up from germline, CDR1 is SNHLY and CDR2 is FYNNEI.

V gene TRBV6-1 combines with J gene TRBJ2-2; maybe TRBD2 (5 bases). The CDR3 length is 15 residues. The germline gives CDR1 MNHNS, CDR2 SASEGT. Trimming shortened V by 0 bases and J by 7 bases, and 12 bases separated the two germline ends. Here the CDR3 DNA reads TGTGCCAGCAGTGAAGCAAGAGGGTTCGGCGGGGAGCTGTTTTTT. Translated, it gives CASSEARGFGGELFF.

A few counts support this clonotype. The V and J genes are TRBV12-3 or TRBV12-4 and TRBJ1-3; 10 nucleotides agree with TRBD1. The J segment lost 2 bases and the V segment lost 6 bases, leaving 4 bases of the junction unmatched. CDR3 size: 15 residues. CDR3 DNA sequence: TGTGCCAGCAGCGACGACAGGGGGCCTGGAAACACCATATATTTT. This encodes CASSDDRGPGNTIYF.

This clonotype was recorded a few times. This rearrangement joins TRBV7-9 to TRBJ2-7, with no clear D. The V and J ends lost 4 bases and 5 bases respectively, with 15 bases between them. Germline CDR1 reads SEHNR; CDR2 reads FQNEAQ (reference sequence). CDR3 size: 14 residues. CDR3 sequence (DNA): TGTGCCAGCAGCTCCCCGGAACCTCTCGACGAGCAGTACTTC. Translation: CASSSPEPLDEQYF.

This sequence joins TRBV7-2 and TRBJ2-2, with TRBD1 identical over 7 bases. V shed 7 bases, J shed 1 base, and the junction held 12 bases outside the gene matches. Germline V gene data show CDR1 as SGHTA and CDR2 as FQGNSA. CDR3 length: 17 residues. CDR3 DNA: TGTGCCAGCATCCGAGGGGGCGGACAACGGAACACCGGGGAGCTGTTTTTT. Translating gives CASIRGGGQRNTGELFF.

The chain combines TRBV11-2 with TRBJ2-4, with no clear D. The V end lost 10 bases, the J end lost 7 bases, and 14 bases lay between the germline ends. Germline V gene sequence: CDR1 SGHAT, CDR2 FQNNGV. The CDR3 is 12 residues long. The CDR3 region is CATTPNTNIQYF. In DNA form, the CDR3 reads TGTGCCACTACGCCAAATACGAACATTCAGTACTTC. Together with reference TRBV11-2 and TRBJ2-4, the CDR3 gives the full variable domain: EAGVAQSPRYKIIEKRQSVAFWCNPISGHATLYWYQQILGQGPKLLIQFQNNGVVDDSQLPKDRFSAERLKGVDSTLKIQPAKLEDSAVYLCATTPNTNIQYFGAGTRLSVL.

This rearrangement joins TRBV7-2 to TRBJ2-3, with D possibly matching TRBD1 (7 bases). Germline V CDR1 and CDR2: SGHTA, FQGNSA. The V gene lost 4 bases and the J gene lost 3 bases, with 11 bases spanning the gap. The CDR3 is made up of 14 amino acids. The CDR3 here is CASSSEGATDTQYF. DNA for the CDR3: TGTGCCAGCAGCTCGGAGGGGGCGACAGATACGCAGTATTTT.

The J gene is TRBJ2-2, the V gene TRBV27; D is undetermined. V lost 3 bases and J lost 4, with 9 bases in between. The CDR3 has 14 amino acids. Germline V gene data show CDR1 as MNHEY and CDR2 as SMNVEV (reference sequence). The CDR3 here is CASSFSPSTGELFF. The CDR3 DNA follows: TGTGCCAGCAGTTTTTCGCCTTCCACCGGGGAGCTGTTTTTT.

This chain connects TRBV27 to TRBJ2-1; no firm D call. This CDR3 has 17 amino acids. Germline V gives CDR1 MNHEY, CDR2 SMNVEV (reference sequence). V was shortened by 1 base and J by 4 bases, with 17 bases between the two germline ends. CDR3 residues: CASSLFSETHPYNEQFF. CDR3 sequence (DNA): TGTGCCAGCAGTTTATTTTCCGAAACTCACCCGTACAATGAGCAGTTCTTC.

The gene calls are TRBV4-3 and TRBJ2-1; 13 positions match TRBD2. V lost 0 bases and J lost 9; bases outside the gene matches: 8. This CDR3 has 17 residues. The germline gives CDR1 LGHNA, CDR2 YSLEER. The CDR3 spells CASSQDPGTSGVIEQFF. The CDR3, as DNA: TGCGCCAGCAGCCAAGACCCCGGGACTAGCGGGGTTATTGAGCAGTTCTTC.

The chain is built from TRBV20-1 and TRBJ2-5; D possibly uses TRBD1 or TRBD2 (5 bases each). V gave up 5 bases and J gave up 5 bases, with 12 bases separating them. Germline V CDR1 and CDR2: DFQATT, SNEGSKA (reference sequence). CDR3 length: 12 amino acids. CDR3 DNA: TGCAGTGCTCACCGGGACGACGAGACCCAGTACTTC. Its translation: CSAHRDDETQYF.

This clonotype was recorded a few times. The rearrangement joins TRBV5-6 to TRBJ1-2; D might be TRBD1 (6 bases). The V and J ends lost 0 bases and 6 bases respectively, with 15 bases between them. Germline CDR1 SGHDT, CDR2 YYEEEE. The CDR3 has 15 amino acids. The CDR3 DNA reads TGTGCCAGCAGCTTGGCCCAGGGGTTTTTCAATGGCTACACCTTC. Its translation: CASSLAQGFFNGYTF.

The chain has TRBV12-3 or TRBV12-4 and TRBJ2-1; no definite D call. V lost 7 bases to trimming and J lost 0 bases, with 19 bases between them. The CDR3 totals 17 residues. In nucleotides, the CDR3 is TGTGCCAGCACCCCGCGGACGGGTGAAAGCTCCTACAATGAGCAGTTCTTC. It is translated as CASTPRTGESSYNEQFF.

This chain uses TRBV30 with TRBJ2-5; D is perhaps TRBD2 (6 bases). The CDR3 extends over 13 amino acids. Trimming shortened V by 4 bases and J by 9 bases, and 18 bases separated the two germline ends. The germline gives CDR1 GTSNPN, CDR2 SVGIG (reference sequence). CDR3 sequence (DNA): TGTGCCTGGACCCCGGGACTTAAGTCTTCCCAGTACTTC. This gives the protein CAWTPGLKSSQYF.

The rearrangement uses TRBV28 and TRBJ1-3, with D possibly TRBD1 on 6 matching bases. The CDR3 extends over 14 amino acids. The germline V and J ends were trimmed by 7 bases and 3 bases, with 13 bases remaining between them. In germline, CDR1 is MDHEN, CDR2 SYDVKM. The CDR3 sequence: CASTPTGLGNTIYF. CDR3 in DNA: TGTGCCAGCACCCCTACAGGGCTTGGAAACACCATATATTTT. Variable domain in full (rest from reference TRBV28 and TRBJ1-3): DVKVTQSSRYLVKRTGEKVFLECVQDMDHENMFWYRQDPGLGLRLIYFSYDVKMKEKGDIPEGYSVSREKKERFSLILESASTNQTSMYLCASTPTGLGNTIYFGEGSWLTVV.

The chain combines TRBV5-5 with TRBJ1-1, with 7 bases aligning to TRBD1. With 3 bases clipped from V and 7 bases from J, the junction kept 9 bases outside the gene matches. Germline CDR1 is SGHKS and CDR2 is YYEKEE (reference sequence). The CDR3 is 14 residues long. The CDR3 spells CASSSSTGRNEAFF. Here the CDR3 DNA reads TGTGCCAGCAGCTCCTCGACAGGGCGGAATGAAGCTTTCTTT.